This T cell receptor (beta chain) was found in a study of response to subunit inactivated influenza vaccine. The CDR3 contains 14 residues. V shed 4 bases, J shed 2 bases, and the junction held 2 bases outside the gene matches. The germline CDR1 and CDR2 sequences are ENHRY and SYGVKD. This clonotype was observed a few times. TCRdb called the RT-PCR reads again in MiXCR, with one record for every CDR3 protein. The sample records some 500,000 distinct CDR3 sequences, roughly 13% being singletons. Specimen: PBMCs from blood, collected roughly 45 days after vaccination. This TCR was recovered from a middle-aged man who received an inactivated influenza vaccine. The chain joins TRBV10-3 to TRBJ2-1, with TRBD2 identical over 7 bases. CDR3 in amino acids: CAISAGTTYNEQFF. DNA of the CDR3: TGTGCCATCAGTGCCGGGACTACCTACAATGAGCAGTTCTTC.